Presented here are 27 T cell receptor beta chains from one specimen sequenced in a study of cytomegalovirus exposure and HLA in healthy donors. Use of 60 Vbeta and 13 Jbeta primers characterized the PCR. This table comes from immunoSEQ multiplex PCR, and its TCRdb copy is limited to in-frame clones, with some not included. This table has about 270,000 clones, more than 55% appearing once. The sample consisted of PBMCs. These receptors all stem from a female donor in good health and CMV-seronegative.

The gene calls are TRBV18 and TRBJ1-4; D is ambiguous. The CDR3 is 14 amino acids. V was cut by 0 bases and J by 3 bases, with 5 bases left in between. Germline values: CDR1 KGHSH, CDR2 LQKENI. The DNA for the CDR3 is TGTGCCAGCTCACCACCCACAGCTAATGAAAAACTGTTTTTT. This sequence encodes CASSPPTANEKLFF.

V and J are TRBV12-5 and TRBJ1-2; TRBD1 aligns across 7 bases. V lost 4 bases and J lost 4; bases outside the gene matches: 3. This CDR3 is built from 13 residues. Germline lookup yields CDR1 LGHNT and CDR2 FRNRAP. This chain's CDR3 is CASGSGGSYGYTF. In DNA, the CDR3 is TGTGCTAGTGGTTCAGGGGGTTCCTATGGCTACACCTTC.

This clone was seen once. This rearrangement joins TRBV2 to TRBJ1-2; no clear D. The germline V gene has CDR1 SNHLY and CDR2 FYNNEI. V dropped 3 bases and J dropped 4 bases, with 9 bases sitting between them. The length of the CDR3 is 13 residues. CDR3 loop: CASSEAGSYGYTF. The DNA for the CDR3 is TGTGCCAGCAGTGAGGCAGGTTCCTATGGCTACACCTTC.

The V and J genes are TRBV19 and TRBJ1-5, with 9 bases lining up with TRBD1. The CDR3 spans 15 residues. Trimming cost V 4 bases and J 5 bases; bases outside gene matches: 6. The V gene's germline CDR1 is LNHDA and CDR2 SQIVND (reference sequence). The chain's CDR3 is CASSRPRTGDQPQHF. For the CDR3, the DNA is TGTGCCAGTAGTAGACCGCGGACAGGGGATCAGCCCCAGCATTTT.

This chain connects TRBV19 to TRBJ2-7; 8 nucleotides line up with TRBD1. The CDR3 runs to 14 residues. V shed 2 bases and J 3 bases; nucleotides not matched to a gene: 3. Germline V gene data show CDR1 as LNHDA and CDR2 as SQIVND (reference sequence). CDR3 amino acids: CASSIQGANYEQYF. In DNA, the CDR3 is TGTGCCAGTAGTATACAGGGGGCCAACTACGAGCAGTACTTC.

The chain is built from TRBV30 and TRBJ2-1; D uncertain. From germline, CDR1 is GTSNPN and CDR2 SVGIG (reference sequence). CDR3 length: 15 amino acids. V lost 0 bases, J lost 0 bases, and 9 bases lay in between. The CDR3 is CAWSVRSVSYNEQFF. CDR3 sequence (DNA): TGTGCCTGGAGTGTACGCAGTGTCTCCTACAATGAGCAGTTCTTC.

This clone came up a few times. CDR3 sequence reads: CASSQVIGEDENTEAFF. In DNA, the CDR3 is TGCGCCAGCAGCCAAGTAATAGGGGAGGATGAGAACACTGAAGCTTTCTTT. The chain recombines TRBV4-1 with TRBJ1-1; possible D gene TRBD1, 5 bases. The CDR3 has 17 residues. Germline V gene sequence: CDR1 MGHRA, CDR2 YSYEKL. V was shortened by 1 base and J by 1 base, with 16 bases between the two germline ends.

The CDR3 loop is CASSGVGLTTDTQYF. The DNA for the CDR3 is TGTGCCAGCAGCGGGGTGGGGCTAACGACAGATACGCAGTATTTT. The chain recombines TRBV7-9 with TRBJ2-3, with a weak D call TRBD1 (5 bases). Germline V gene lookup returns CDR1 SEHNR and CDR2 FQNEAQ (reference sequence). Trimming cost V 5 bases and J 3 bases, with 15 bases left between them. There are 15 residues in the CDR3. The whole variable domain, remainder taken from reference TRBV7-9 and TRBJ2-3, is DTGVSQNPRHKITKRGQNVTFRCDPISEHNRLYWYRQTLGQGPEFLTYFQNEAQLEKSRLLSDRFSAERPKGSFSTLEIQRTEQGDSAMYLCASSGVGLTTDTQYFGPGTRLTVL.

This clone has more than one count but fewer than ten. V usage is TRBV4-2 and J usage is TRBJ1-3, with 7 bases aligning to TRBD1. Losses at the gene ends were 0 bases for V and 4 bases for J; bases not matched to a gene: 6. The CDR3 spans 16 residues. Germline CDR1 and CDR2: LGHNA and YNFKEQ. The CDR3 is CASSQEGPGGGNTIYF. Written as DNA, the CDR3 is TGTGCCAGCAGCCAAGAAGGGCCAGGGGGAGGAAACACCATATATTTT.

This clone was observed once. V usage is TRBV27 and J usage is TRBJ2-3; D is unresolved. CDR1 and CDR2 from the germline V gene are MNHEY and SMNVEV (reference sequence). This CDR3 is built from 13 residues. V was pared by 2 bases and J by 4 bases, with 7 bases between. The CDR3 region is CASSLPPSDTQYF. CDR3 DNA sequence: TGTGCCAGCAGTTTACCCCCGTCAGATACGCAGTATTTT.

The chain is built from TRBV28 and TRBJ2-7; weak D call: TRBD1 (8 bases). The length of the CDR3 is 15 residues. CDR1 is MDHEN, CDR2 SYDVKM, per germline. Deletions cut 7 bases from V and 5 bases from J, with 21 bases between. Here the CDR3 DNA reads TGTGCCAGCACCGTGGGAGGGGACAGGAGGAACGAGCAGTACTTC. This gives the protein CASTVGGDRRNEQYF.

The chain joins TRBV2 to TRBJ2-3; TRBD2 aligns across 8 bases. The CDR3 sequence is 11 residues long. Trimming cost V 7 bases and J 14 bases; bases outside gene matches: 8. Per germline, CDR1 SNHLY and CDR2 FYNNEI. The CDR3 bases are TGTGCCAGCACCGAACGGGGGGGGCGGTATTTT. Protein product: CASTERGGRYF.

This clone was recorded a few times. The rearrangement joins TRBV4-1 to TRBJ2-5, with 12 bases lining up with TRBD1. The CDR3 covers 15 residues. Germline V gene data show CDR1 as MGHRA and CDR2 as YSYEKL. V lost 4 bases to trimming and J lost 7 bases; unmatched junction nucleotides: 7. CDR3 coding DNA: TGCGCCAGCAGCCCCCGGGACAGGGGGCCGGGGACCCAGTACTTC. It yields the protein CASSPRDRGPGTQYF.

This chain's CDR3 is CASSLGLPNSPLHF. The CDR3 DNA reads TGTGCCAGCAGCTTGGGACTGCCTAATTCACCCCTCCACTTT. The chain combines TRBV7-3 with TRBJ1-6, with TRBD1 as a possible D gene (5 bases). Trimming left V 3 bases short and J 6 bases short, with 9 bases between. Germline V CDR1 and CDR2: SGHTA, FQGTGA. CDR3 length: 14 residues.

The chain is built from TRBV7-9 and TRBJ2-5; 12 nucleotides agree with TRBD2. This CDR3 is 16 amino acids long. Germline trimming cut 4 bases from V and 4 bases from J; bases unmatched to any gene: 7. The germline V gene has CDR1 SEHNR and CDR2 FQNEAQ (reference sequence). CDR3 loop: CASSSSSGRASETQYF. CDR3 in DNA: TGTGCCAGCAGCTCTTCTAGCGGGAGGGCCTCAGAGACCCAGTACTTC. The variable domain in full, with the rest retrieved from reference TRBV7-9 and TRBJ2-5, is DTGVSQNPRHKITKRGQNVTFRCDPISEHNRLYWYRQTLGQGPEFLTYFQNEAQLEKSRLLSDRFSAERPKGSFSTLEIQRTEQGDSAMYLCASSSSSGRASETQYFGPGTRLLVL.

The CDR3 loop is CAISGESGNTEAFF. The CDR3 DNA is TGTGCCATCAGTGGCGAGTCTGGGAACACTGAAGCTTTCTTT. The chain has TRBV10-3 and TRBJ1-1, with no clear D. V lost 4 bases and J lost 1, with 10 bases in between. This CDR3 is 14 amino acids long. CDR1 and CDR2 (germline): ENHRY, SYGVKD.

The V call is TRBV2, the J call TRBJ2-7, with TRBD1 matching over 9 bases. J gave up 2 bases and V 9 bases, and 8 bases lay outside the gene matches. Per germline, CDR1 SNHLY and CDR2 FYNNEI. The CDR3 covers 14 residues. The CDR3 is CARETGTGTYEQYF. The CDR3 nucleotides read TGTGCCAGGGAGACCGGGACAGGGACCTACGAGCAGTACTTC.

The CDR3 loop reads CASSQEGGGSVQETQYF. Here the CDR3 DNA reads TGTGCCAGCAGCCAAGAGGGAGGGGGTAGCGTCCAAGAGACCCAGTACTTC. The gene calls are TRBV4-2 and TRBJ2-5; weak D call: TRBD2 (7 bases). The V gene's germline CDR1 is LGHNA and CDR2 YNFKEQ. The CDR3 consists of 17 residues. Trimming removed 0 bases at V and 1 base at J, with 15 bases between.

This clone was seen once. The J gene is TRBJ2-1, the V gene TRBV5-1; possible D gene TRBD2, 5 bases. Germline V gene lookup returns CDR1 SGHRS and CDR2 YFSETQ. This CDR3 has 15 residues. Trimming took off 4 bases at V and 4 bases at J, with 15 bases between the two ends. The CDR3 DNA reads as TGCGCCAGCAGCCCGGCTGAGCGGAAATACAATGAGCAGTTCTTC. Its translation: CASSPAERKYNEQFF.

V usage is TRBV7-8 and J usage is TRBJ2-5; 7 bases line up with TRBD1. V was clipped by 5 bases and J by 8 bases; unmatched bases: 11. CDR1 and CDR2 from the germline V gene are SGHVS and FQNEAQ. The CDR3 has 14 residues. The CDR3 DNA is TGTGCCAGCAGCCAGGTCGGGACAGAGGGTACCCAGTACTTC. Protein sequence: CASSQVGTEGTQYF.

CDR3 sequence (DNA): TGTGCCAGCAGCCAATGGCAGGGGGGGAACACTGAAGCTTTCTTT. Translating gives CASSQWQGGNTEAFF. V and J are TRBV14 and TRBJ1-1; 7 bases line up with TRBD1. Germline V CDR1 and CDR2: SGHDN, FVKESK. The CDR3 is 15 residues long. V trimming: 2 bases; J trimming: 1 base; junction bases outside the gene matches: 4.

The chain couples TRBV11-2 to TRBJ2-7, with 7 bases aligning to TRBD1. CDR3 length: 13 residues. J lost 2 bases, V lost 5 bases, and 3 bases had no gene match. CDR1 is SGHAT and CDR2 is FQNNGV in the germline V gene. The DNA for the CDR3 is TGTGCCAGCAGCCGACAGGGAACCTACGAGCAGTACTTC. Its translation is CASSRQGTYEQYF.

CDR3 sequence (DNA): TGTGCCAGCAGTGACAGGGACTATCAGCCCCAGCATTTT. Translation gives CASSDRDYQPQHF. The chain combines TRBV2 with TRBJ1-5, with a possible D match to TRBD1 (5 bases). The CDR3 consists of 13 residues. CDR1 SNHLY and CDR2 FYNNEI come from the germline V gene. V lost 3 bases, J lost 5 bases, and 8 bases lay in between. Filled out from reference TRBV2 and TRBJ1-5, the complete variable domain reads EPEVTQTPSHQVTQMGQEVILRCVPISNHLYFYWYRQILGQKVEFLVSFYNNEISEKSEIFDDQFSVERPDGSNFTLKIRSTKLEDSAMYFCASSDRDYQPQHFGDGTRLSIL.

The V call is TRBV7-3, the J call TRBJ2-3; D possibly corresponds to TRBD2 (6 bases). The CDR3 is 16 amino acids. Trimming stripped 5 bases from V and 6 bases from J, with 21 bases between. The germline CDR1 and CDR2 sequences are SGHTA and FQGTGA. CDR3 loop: CASSPRAGLVSDTQYF. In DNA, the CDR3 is TGTGCCAGCAGCCCGCGAGCGGGCCTCGTGTCGGATACGCAGTATTTT.

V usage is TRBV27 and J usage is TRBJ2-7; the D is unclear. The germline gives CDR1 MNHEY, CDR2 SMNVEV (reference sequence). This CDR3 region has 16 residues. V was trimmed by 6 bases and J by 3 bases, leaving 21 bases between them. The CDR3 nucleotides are TGTGCCAGCAGCCCACATCCGGGTTCCCCCCGCTACGAGCAGTACTTC. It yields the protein CASSPHPGSPRYEQYF.

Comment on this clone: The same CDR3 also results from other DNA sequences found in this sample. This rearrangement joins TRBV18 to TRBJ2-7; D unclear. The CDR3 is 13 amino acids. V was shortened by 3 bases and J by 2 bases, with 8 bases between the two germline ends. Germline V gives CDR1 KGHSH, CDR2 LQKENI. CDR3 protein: CASSPGPTYEQYF. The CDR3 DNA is TGTGCCAGCTCACCTGGGCCAACCTACGAGCAGTACTTC.

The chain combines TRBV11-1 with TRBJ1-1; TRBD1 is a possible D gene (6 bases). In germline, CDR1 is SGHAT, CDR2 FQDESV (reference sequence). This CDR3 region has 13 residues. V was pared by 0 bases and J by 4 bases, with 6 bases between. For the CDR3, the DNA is TGTGCCAGCAGCTTAGCAGGGGGCACTGAAGCTTTCTTT. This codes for CASSLAGGTEAFF. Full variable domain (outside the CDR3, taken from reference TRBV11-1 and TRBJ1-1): EAEVAQSPRYKITEKSQAVAFWCDPISGHATLYWYRQILGQGPELLVQFQDESVVDDSQLPKDRFSAERLKGVDSTLKIQPAELGDSAMYLCASSLAGGTEAFFGQGTRLTVV.